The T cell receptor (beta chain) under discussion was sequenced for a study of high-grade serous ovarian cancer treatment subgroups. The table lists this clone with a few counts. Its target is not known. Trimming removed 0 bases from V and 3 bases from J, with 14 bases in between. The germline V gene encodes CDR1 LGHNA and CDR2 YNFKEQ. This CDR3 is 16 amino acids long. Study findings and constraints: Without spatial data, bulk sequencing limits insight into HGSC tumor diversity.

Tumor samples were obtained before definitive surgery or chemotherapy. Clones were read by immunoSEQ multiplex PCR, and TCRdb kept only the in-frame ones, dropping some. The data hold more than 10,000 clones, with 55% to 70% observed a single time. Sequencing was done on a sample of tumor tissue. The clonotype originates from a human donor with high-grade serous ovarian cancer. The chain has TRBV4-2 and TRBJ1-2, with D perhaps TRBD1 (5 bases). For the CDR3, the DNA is TGTGCCAGCAGCCAAGAAAGGGGTACAGTGTACTATGGCTACACCTTC. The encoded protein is CASSQERGTVYYGYTF.